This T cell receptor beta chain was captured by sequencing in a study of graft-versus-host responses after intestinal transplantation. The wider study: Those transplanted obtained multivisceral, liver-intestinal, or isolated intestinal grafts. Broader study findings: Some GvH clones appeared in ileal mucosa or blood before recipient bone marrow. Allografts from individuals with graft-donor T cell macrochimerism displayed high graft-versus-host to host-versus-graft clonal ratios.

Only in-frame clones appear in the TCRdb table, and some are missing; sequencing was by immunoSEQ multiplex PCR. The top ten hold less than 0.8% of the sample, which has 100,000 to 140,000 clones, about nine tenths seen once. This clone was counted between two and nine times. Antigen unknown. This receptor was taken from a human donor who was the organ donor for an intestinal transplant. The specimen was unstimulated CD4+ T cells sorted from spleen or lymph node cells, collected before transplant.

CDR3 bases: TGTGCCAGCAGCGAAACAGGCCACAATGAGCAGTTCTTC. Translated: CASSETGHNEQFF. J is TRBJ2-1 and V is TRBV9; weak D call: TRBD1 (5 bases). CDR3 length equals 13 residues. The germline CDR1 and CDR2 sequences are SGDLS and YYNGEE. V was trimmed by 3 bases and J by 5 bases, leaving 9 bases between them.